This TCR beta chain was recorded in a study of cytomegalovirus exposure and HLA in healthy donors. The study, taken as a whole, reports: Overall, about 160 TCR beta chains were annotated as cytomegalovirus-associated.

There are 16 residues in the CDR3. Trimming left V 4 bases short and J 7 bases short, with 20 bases between. Looked up from germline, CDR1 is SGHNT and CDR2 is YYREEE (reference sequence). Details on this clone: The antigen is not known.

PCR involved 60 Vbeta and 13 Jbeta primers. Profiled with immunoSEQ multiplex PCR; TCRdb holds only in-frame clones, not every one. The repertoire holds around 62,000 clones, approximately 78% seen once, with 9.7% in the top ten. Sequences were obtained from PBMCs. The chain carries TRBV5-4 and TRBJ2-2; possibly TRBD2 for D (5 bases). The sequence was collected from a man in his forties or fifties in good health and CMV-seronegative. CDR3 residues: CASSISPGGVVGELFF. The CDR3 DNA reads TGTGCCAGCAGCATTAGCCCCGGAGGAGTTGTCGGGGAGCTGTTTTTT.